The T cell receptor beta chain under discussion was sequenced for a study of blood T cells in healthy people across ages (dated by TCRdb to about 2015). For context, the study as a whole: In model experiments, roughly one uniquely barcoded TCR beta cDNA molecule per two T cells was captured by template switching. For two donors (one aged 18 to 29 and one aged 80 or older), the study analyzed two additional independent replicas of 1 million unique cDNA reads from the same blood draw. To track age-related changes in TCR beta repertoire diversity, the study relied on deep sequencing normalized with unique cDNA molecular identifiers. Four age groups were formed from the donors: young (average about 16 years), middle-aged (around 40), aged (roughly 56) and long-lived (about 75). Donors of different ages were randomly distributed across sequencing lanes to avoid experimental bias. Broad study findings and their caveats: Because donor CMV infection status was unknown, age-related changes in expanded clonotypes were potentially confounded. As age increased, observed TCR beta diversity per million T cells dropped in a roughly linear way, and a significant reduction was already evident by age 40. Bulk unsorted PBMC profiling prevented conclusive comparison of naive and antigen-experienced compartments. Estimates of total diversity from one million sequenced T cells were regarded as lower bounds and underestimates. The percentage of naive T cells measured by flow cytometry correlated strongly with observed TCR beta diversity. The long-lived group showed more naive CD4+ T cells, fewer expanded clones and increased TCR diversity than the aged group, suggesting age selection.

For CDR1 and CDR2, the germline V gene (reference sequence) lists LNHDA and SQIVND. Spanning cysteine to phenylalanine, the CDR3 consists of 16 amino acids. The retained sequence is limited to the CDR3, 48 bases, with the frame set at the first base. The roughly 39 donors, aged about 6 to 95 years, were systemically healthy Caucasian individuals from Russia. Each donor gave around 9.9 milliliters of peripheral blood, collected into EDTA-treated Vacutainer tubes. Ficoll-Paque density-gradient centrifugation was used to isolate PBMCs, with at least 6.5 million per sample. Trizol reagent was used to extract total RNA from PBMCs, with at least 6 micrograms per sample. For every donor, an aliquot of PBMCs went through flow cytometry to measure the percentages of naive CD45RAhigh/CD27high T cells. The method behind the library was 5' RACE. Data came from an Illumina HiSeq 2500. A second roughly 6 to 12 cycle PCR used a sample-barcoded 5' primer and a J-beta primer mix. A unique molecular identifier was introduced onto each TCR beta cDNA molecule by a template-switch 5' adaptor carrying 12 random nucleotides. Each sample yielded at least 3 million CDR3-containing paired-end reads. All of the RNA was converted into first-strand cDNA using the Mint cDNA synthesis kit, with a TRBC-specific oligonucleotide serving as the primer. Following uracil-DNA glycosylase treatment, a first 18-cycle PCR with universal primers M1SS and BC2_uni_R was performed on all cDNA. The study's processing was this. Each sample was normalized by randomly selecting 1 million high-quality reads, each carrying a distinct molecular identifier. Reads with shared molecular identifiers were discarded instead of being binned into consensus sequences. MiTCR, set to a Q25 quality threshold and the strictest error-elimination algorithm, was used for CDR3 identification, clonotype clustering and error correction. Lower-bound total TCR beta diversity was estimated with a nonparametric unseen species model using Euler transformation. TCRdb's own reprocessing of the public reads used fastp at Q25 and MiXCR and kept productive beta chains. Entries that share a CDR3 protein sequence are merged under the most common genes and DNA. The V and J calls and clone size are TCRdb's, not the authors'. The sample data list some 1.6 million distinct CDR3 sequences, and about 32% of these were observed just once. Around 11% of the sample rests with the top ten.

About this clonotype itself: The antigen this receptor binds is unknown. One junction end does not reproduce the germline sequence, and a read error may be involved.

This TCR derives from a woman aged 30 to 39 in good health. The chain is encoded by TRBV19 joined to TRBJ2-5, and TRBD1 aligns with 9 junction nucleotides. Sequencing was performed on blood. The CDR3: CASSIARGQGGETQYF. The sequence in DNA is TGTGCCAGTAGCATAGCCAGGGGACAGGGAGGTGAGACCCAGTACTTC. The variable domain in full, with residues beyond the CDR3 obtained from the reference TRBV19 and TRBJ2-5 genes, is DGGITQSPKYLFRKEGQNVTLSCEQNLNHDAMYWYRQDPGQGLRLIYYSQIVNDFQKGDIAEGYSVSREKKESFPLTVTSAQKNPTAFYLCASSIARGQGGETQYFGPGTRLLVL.